This T cell receptor (beta chain) is from a study of OX40 agonist ivuxolimab in advanced cancers. Overall study: Patients with hepatocellular carcinoma, melanoma, renal cell or head and neck cancer made up the dose-escalation patients.

The V end was cut by 5 bases, the J end by 0 bases, with 6 bases between. There are 13 residues in the CDR3. Germline-derived CDR1 and CDR2 are SEHNR and FQNEAQ (reference sequence). The assay was immunoSEQ multiplex PCR, and TCRdb's table has in-frame clones only and misses some. The sample records 60,000 or so clones, roughly 87% being singletons. This material consisted of CD4+ or CD8+ T cells sorted from blood, taken in a trial of the OX40 agonist ivuxolimab. The rearrangement joins TRBV7-9 to TRBJ2-3; D remains ambiguous. This receptor was identified in an adult with an advanced solid tumor such as melanoma, head and neck, liver or kidney cancer. CDR3 in amino acids: CASSPVSTDTQYF. DNA of the CDR3: TGTGCCAGCAGCCCAGTAAGCACAGATACGCAGTATTTT.